One sample yielded the 5 T cell receptor beta chains listed below, sequenced in a study of T cells in Graves' hyperthyroidism and ophthalmopathy. Amplification targeted TCR beta CDR3 regions from RNA transcripts. Using the HTBI primer set, a first-round RT-PCR was run on the TCR CDR3. TCRdb called the multiplex PCR reads again in MiXCR, with one record for every CDR3 protein. The data contain approximately 600,000 distinct CDR3 sequences, around 21% of them singletons. The sequencing sample was made of blood. These receptors were taken from a man aged 25 to 40 with Graves' ophthalmopathy.

This clonotype showed up many times. The V call is TRBV11-2, the J call TRBJ2-3; tentative D call: TRBD2 (5 bases). The CDR3 loop spans 16 amino acids. V was trimmed by 4 bases and J by 0 bases, leaving 14 bases between them. The germline V gene encodes CDR1 SGHAT and CDR2 FQNNGV. Written as DNA, the CDR3 is TGTGCCAGCAGCTCACAGCGACTACCTAGCACAGATACGCAGTATTTT. Translating it yields CASSSQRLPSTDTQYF.

This chain joins TRBV10-3 and TRBJ2-7; the match to TRBD1 covers 7 bases. V lost 3 bases and J lost 5; bases outside the gene matches: 13. Germline V gene sequence: CDR1 ENHRY, CDR2 SYGVKD. This CDR3 has 16 residues. The CDR3 nucleotides read TGTGCCATCAGTGACCACACCGGGACAGAGGGGAACGAGCAGTACTTC. Its protein product is CAISDHTGTEGNEQYF.

Points on this clonotype: One end of the junction is discordant with germline, which a read error may explain. The V and J genes are TRBV28 and TRBJ2-2; D tentatively reads TRBD1 or TRBD2 (7 bases each). This CDR3 has 20 residues. Germline CDR1 is MDHEN and CDR2 is SYDVKM. CDR3 region: CASRGGWSIGGHAKTGELFF. The CDR3 DNA reads as TGTGCCAGCAGGGGGGGGTGGTCAATAGGGGGCCACGCGAAAACCGGGGAGCTGTTTTTT.

The genes are TRBV29-1 and TRBJ1-1; 8 bases are a match to TRBD1. The CDR3 is made up of 12 amino acids. With 6 bases clipped from V and 6 bases from J, the junction kept 6 bases outside the gene matches. The germline V gene encodes CDR1 SQVTM and CDR2 ANQGSEA. CDR3: CSVPDRGSEAFF. Here the CDR3 DNA reads TGCAGCGTCCCTGACAGGGGATCTGAAGCTTTCTTT.

This clonotype turned up a few times. The chain carries TRBV11-2 and TRBJ2-1; TRBD1 matches at 10 bases. This CDR3 region has 16 residues. CDR1 SGHAT and CDR2 FQNNGV come from the germline V gene. J was trimmed by 7 bases and V by 4 bases; bases with no gene match: 10. CDR3 sequence (DNA): TGTGCCAGCAGCTCCTTGACAGGGGGCATGGGGAATGAGCAGTTCTTC. Its translation: CASSSLTGGMGNEQFF.